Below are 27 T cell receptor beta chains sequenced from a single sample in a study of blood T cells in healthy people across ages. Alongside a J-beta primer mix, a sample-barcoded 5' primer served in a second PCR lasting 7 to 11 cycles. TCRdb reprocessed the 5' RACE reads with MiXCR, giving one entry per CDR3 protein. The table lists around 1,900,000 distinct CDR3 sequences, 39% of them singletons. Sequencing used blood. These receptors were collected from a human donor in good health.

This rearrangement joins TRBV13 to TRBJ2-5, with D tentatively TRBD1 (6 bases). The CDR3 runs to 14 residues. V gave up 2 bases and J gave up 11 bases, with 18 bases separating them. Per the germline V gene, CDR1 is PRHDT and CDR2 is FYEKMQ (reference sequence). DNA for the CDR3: TGTGCCAGCAGCTTAATGGGGGCGCGTAAGGAGCAGTACTTC. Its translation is CASSLMGARKEQYF.

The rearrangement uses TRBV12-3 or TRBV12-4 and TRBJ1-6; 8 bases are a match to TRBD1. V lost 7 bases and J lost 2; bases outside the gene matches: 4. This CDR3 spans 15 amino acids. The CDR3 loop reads CASKEQGAYNSPLHF. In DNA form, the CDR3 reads TGTGCCAGCAAAGAACAGGGGGCCTATAATTCACCCCTCCACTTT.

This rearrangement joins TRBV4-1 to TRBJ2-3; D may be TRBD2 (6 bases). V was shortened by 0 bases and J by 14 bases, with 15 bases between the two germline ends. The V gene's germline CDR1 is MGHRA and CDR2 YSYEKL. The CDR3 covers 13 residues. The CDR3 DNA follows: TGCGCCAGCAGCCAAGAACGACTAGGCGGTTTGTATTTT. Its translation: CASSQERLGGLYF.

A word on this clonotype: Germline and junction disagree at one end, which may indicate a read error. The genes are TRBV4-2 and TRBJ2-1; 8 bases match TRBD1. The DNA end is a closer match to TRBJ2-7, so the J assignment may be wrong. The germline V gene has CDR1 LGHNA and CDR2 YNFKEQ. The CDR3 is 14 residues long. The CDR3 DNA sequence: TGTGCCAGCAACCAAGGTCAGGGGGCGCGGGAGCAGTACTTC. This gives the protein CASNQGQGAREQYF.

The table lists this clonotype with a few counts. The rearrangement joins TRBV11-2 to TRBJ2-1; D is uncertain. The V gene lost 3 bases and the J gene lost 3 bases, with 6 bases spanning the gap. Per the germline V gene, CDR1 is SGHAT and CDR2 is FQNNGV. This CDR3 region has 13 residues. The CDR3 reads CASSLPDYNEQFF. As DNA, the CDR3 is TGTGCCAGCAGCTTGCCAGACTACAATGAGCAGTTCTTC. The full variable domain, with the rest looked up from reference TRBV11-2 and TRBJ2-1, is EAGVAQSPRYKIIEKRQSVAFWCNPISGHATLYWYQQILGQGPKLLIQFQNNGVVDDSQLPKDRFSAERLKGVDSTLKIQPAKLEDSAVYLCASSLPDYNEQFFGPGTRLTVL.

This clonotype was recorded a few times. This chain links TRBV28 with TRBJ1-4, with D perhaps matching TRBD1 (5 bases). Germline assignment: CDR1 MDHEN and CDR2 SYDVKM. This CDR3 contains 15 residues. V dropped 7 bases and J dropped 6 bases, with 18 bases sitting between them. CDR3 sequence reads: CASTTPQGMHEKLFF. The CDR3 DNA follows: TGTGCCAGCACCACCCCCCAGGGCATGCATGAAAAACTGTTTTTT.

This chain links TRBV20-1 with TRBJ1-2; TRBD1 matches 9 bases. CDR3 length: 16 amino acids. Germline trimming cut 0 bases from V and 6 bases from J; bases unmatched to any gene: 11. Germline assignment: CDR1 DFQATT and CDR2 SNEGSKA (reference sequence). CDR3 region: CSARDHFAGQGDGYTF. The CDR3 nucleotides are TGCAGTGCTAGAGATCATTTTGCGGGACAGGGCGATGGCTACACCTTC.

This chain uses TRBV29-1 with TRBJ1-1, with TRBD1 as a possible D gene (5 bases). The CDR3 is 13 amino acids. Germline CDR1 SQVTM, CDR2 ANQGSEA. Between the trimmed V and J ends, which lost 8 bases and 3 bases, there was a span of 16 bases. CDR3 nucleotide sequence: TGCAGCATGTCTCCCGGGGCCCACACTGAAGCTTTCTTT. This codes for CSMSPGAHTEAFF.

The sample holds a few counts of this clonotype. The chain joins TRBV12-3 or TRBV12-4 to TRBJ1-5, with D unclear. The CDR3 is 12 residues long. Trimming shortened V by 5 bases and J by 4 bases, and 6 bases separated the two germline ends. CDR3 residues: CASSPQNQPQHF. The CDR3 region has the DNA TGTGCCAGCAGTCCCCAGAATCAGCCCCAGCATTTT.

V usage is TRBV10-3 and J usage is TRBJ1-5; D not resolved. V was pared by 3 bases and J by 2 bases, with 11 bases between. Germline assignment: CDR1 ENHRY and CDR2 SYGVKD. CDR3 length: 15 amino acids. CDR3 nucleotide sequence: TGTGCCATCAGTGATGACCCTAGTGGCAATCAGCCCCAGCATTTT. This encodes CAISDDPSGNQPQHF.

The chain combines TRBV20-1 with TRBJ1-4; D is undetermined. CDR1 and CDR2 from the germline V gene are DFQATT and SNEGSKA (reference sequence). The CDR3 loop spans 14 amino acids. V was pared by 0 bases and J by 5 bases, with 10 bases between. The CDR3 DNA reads TGCAGTGCTAGAGATTTCACAGCGAATGAAAAACTGTTTTTT. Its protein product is CSARDFTANEKLFF.

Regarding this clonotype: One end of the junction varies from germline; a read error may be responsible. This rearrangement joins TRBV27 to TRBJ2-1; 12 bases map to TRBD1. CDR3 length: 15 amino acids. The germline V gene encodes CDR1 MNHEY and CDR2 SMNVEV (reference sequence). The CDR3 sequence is CAGSYGTGGYNEQFF. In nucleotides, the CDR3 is TGTGCCGGCAGCTACGGGACAGGGGGCTATAATGAGCAGTTCTTC.

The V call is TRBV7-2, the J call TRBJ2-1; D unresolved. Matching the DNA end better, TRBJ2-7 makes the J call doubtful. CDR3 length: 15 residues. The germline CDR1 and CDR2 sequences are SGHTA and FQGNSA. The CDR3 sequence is CASSLAGIDYNEQYF. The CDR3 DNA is TGTGCCAGCAGCTTAGCAGGGATAGATTACAATGAGCAGTACTTC.

The DNA for the CDR3 is TGCGCCAGCAGCCAGAACCGGGACCGACGGAAACGGGGCAATCAGCCCCAGCATTTT. It translates to CASSQNRDRRKRGNQPQHF. The rearrangement uses TRBV5-1 and TRBJ1-5, with D perhaps matching TRBD1 (5 bases). The length of the CDR3 is 19 residues. The V end lost 4 bases, the J end lost 2 bases, and 25 bases lay between the germline ends. Germline CDR1 and CDR2: SGHRS and YFSETQ.

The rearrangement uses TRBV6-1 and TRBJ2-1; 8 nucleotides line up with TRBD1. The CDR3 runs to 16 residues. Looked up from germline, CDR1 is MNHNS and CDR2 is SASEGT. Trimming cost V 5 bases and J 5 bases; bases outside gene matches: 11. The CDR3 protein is CASSSKDRVVHNEQFF. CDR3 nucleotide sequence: TGTGCCAGCAGTTCAAAGGACAGGGTTGTTCACAATGAGCAGTTCTTC.

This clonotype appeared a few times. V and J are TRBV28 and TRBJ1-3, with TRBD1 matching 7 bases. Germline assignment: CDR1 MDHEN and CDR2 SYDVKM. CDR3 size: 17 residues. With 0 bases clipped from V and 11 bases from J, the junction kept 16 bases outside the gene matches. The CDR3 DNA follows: TGTGCCAGCAGTTTATGGAGTGGGATGGGACAGCCGAACCCCATATATTTT. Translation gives CASSLWSGMGQPNPIYF.

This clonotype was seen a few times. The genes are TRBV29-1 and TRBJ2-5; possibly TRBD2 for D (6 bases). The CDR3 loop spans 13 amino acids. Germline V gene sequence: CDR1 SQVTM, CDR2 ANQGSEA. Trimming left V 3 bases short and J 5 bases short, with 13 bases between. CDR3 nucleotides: TGCAGCGTTGAGCTCGCCCGGGGGGAGACCCAGTACTTC. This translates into CSVELARGETQYF.

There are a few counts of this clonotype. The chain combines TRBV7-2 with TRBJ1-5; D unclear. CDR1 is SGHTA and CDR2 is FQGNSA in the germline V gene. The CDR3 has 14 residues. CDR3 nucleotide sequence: TGTAGCTTAGCTGTTACGGCCTTTAATCAGCCCCAGCATTTT. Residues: CSLAVTAFNQPQHF.

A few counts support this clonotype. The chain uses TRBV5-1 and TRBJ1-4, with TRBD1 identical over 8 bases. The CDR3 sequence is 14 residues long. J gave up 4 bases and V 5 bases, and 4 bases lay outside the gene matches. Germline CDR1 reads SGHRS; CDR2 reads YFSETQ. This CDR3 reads CASSWTGNNEKLFF. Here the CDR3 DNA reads TGCGCCAGCAGTTGGACAGGGAATAATGAAAAACTGTTTTTT.

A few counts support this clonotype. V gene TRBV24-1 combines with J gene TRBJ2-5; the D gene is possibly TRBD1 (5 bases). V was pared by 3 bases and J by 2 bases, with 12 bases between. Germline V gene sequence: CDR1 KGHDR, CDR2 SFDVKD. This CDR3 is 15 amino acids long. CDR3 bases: TGTGCCACCAGTGATCCTCTGAACAGGCAAGAGACCCAGTACTTC. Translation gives CATSDPLNRQETQYF.

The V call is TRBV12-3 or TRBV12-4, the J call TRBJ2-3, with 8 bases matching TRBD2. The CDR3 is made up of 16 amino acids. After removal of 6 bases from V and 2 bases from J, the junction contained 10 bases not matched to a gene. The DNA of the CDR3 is TGTGCCAGCAGGCCCCCGGGACTAGTGAACACAGATACGCAGTATTTT. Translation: CASRPPGLVNTDTQYF.

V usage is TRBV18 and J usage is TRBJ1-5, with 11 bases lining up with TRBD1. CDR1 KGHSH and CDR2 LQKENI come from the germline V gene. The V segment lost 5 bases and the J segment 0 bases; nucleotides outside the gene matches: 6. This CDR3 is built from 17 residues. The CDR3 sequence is CASSSGTGGDSNQPQHF. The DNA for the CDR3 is TGTGCCAGCTCAAGCGGGACAGGGGGGGATAGCAATCAGCCCCAGCATTTT.

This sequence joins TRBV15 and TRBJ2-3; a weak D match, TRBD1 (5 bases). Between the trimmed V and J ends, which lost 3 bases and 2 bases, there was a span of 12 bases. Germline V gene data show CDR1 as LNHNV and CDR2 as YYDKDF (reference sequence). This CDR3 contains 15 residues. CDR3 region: CATSRSPGPTDTQYF. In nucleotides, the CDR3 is TGTGCCACCAGCAGGTCTCCAGGGCCCACAGATACGCAGTATTTT.

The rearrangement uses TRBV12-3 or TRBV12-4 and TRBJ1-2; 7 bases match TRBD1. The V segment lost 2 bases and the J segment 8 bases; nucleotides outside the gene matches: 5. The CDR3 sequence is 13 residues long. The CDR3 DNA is TGTGCCAGCAGTTTAACAGGGGCGGTGGGCTACACCTTC. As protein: CASSLTGAVGYTF.

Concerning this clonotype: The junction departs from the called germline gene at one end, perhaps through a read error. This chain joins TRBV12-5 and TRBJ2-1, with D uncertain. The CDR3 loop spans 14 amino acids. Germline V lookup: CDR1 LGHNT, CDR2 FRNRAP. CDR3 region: CASGLASLVDEQFF. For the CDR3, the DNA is TGTGCCAGTGGTTTGGCCTCCCTCGTCGATGAGCAGTTCTTC.

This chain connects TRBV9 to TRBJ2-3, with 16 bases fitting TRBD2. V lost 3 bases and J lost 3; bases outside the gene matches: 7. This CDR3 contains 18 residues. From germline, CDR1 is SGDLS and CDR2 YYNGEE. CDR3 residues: CASSGGLAGGKTTDTQYF. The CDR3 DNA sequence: TGTGCCAGCAGCGGGGGACTAGCGGGGGGGAAAACAACAGATACGCAGTATTTT. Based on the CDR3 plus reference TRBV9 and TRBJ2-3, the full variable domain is DSGVTQTPKHLITATGQRVTLRCSPRSGDLSVYWYQQSLDQGLQFLIQYYNGEERAKGNILERFSAQQFPDLHSELNLSSLELGDSALYFCASSGGLAGGKTTDTQYFGPGTRLTVL.

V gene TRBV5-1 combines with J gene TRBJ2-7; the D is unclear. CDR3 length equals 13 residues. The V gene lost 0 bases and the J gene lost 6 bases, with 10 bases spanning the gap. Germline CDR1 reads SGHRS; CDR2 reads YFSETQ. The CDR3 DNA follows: TGCGCCAGCAGCTTGGATGGTGAGATCGAGCAGTACTTC. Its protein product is CASSLDGEIEQYF.